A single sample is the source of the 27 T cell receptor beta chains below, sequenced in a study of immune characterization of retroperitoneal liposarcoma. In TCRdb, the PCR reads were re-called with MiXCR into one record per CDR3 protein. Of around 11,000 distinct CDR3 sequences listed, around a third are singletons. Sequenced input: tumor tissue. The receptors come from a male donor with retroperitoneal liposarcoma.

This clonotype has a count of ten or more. CDR3 region: CASSPQPGQGRTEAFF. Here the CDR3 DNA reads TGTGCCAGCAGCCCCCAACCCGGACAGGGGCGAACTGAAGCTTTCTTT. The chain joins TRBV7-2 to TRBJ1-1, with 9 positions matching TRBD1. The CDR3 length is 16 residues. Germline assignment: CDR1 SGHTA and CDR2 FQGNSA. Losses at the gene ends were 5 bases for V and 5 bases for J; bases not matched to a gene: 12.

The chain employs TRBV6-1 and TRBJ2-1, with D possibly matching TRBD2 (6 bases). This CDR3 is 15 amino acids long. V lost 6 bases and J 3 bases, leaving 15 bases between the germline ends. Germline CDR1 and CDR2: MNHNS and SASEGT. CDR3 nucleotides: TGTGCCAGCAGGAGCCCTAGCGCAAACTACAATGAGCAGTTCTTC. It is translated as CASRSPSANYNEQFF.

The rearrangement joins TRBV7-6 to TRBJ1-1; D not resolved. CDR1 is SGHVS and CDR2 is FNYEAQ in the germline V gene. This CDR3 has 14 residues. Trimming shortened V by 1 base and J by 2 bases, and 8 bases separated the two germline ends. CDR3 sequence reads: CASSLEAVNTEAFF. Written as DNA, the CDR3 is TGTGCCAGCAGCTTAGAAGCGGTAAACACTGAAGCTTTCTTT.

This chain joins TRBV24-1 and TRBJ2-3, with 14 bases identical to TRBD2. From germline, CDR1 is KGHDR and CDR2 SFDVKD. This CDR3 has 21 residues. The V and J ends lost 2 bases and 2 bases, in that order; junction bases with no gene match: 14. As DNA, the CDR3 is TGTGCCACCAGTGATTCCACCCGACTAGCGGGAGGGCCACGGGACACAGATACGCAGTATTTT. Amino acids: CATSDSTRLAGGPRDTDTQYF.

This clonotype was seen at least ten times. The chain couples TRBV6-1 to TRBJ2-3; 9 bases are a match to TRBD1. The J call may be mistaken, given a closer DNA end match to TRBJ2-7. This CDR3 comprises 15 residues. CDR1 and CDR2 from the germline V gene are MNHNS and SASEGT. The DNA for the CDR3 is TGTGCCAGCAGTCAAACCGGGACAGGGACCTACGAGCAGTACTTC. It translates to CASSQTGTGTYEQYF.

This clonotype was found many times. The CDR3 is CASTQAPLMIEQYF. The CDR3 DNA sequence: TGTGCCAGCACACAGGCCCCTCTAATGATCGAGCAGTACTTC. The chain recombines TRBV6-1 with TRBJ2-1; tentatively, D is TRBD1 (5 bases). The J call may be mistaken, given a closer DNA end match to TRBJ2-7. CDR1 is MNHNS, CDR2 SASEGT, per germline. The CDR3 length is 14 residues.

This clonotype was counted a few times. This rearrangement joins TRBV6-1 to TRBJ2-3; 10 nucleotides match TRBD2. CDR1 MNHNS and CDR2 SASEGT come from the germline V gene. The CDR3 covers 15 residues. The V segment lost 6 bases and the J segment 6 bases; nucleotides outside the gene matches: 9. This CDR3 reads CASRQGSGRGDTQYF. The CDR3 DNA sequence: TGTGCCAGCAGACAGGGAAGCGGGAGGGGCGATACGCAGTATTTT.

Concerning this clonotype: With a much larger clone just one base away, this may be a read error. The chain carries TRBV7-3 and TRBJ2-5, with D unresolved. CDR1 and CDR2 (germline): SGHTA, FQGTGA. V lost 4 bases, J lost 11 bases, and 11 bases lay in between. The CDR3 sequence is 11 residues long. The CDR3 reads CASSSGPEQYF. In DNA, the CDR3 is TGTGCCAGCAGCTCCGGGCCAGAGCAGTACTTC.

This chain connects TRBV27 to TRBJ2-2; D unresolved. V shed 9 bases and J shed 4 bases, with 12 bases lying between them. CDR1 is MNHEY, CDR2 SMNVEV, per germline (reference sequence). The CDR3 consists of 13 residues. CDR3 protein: CASREGRTGELFF. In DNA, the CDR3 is TGTGCCAGTAGGGAAGGACGCACCGGGGAGCTGTTTTTT.

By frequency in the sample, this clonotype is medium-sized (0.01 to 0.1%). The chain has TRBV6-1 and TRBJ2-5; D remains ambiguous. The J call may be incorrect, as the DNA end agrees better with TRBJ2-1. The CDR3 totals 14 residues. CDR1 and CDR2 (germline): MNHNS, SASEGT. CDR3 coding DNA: TGTGCCAGCAGCACAAGTTGGTACCAAGAGACCCAGTTCTTC. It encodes CASSTSWYQETQFF.

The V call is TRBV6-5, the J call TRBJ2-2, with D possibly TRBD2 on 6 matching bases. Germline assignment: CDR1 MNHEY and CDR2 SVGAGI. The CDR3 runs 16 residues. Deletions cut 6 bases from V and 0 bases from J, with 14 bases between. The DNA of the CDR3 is TGTGCCAGCAGCACCGATGGACTAACGAACACCGGGGAGCTGTTTTTT. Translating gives CASSTDGLTNTGELFF.

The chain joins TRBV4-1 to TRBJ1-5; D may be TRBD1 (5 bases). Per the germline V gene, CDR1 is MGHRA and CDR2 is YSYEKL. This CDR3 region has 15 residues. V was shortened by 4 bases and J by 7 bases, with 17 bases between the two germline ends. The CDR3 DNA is TGCGCCAGCAGCCCGGGACCCCAGAGCGTACAGCCCCAGCATTTT. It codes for CASSPGPQSVQPQHF.

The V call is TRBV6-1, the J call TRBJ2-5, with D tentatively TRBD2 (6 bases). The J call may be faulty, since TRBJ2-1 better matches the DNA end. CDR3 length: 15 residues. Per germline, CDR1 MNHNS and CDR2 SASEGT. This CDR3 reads CASSTRDRRAYEQFF. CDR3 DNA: TGTGCCAGCAGTACTAGAGACCGGAGGGCCTACGAGCAGTTCTTC.

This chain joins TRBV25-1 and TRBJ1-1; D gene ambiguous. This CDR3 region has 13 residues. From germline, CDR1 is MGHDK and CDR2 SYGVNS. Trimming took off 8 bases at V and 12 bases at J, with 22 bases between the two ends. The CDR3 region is CASGSPSPRRSFF. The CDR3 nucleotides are TGTGCCAGCGGTTCGCCATCGCCACGGCGATCTTTCTTT.

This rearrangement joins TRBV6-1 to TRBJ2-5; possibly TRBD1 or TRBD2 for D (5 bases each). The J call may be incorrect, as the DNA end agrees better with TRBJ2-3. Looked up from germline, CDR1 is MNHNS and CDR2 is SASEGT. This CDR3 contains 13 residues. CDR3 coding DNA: TGTGCCAGCAGTGAATTGAGGGGTGAGACGCAGTATTTT. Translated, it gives CASSELRGETQYF.

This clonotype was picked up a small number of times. The chain's CDR3 is CASSLSGTSGYFSSYEQFF. The CDR3 coding sequence is TGTGCCAGCAGTTTATCCGGGACTAGCGGGTACTTTAGCTCCTACGAGCAGTTCTTC. J is TRBJ2-1 and V is TRBV27, with TRBD2 matching over 12 bases. The CDR3 extends over 19 amino acids. The germline CDR1 and CDR2 sequences are MNHEY and SMNVEV (reference sequence). The junction had 16 bases not matched to a gene; V was cut back by 0 bases and J by 10 bases.

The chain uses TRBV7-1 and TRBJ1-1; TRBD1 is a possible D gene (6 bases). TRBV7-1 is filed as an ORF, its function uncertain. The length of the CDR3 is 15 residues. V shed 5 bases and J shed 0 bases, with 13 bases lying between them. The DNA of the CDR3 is TGTGCCAGCAGCGAGGGACACCTCATGAACACTGAAGCTTTCTTT. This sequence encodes CASSEGHLMNTEAFF.

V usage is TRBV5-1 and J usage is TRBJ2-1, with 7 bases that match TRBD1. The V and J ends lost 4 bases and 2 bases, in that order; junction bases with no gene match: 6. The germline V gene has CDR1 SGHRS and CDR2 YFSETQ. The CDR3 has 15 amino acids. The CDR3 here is CASSVRGSPYNEQFF. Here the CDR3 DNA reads TGCGCCAGCAGCGTCAGGGGGAGCCCCTACAATGAGCAGTTCTTC.

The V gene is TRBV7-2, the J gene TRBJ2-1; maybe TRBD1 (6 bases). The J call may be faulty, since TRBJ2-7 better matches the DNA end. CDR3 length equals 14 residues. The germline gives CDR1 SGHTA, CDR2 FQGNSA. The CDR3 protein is CASSFTQGNNEQYF. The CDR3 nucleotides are TGTGCCAGCAGCTTTACACAGGGAAACAATGAGCAGTACTTC.

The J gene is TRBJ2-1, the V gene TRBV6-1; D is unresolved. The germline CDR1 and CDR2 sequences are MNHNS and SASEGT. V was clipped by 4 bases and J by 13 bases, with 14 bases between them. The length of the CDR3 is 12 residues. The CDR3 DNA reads TGTGCCAGCAGTGCCTCAGCCAAGACCCAGTTCTTC. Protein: CASSASAKTQFF.

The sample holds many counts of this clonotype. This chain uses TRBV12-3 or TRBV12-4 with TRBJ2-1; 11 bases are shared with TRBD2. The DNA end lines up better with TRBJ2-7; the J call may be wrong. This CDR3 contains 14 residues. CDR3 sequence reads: CASSHLAGGYEQYF. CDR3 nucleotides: TGTGCCAGCAGTCACCTAGCGGGGGGATATGAGCAGTACTTC.

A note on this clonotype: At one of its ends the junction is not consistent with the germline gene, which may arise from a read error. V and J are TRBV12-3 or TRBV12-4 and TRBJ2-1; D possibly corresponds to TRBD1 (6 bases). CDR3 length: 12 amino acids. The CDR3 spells CASTPFRDKIWF. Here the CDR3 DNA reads TGTGCCAGCACCCCCTTTCGGGACAAAATATGGTTC.

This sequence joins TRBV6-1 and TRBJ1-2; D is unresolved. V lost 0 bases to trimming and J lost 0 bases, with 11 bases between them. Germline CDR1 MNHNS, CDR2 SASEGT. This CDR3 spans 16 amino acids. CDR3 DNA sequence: TGTGCCAGCAGTGAAGCGGGTCCCCTTTCTAACTATGGCTACACCTTC. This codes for CASSEAGPLSNYGYTF.

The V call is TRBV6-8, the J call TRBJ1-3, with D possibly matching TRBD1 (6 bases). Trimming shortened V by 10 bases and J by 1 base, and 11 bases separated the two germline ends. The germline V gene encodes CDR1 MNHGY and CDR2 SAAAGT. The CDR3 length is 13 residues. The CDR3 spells CATKQGSGNTIYF. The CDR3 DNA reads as TGTGCCACCAAACAGGGATCTGGAAACACCATATATTTT.

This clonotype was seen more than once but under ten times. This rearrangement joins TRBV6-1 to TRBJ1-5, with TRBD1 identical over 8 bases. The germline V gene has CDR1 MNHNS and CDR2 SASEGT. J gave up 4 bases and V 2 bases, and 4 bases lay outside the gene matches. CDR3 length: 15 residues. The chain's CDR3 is CASSEWGTGNQPQHF. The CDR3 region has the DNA TGTGCCAGCAGTGAATGGGGGACAGGTAATCAGCCCCAGCATTTT.

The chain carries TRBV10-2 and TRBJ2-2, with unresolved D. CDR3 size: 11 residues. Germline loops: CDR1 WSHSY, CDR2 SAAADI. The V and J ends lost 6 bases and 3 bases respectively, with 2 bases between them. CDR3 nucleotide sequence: TGCGCCAGCAGACACACCGGGGAGCTGTTTTTT. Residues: CASRHTGELFF.

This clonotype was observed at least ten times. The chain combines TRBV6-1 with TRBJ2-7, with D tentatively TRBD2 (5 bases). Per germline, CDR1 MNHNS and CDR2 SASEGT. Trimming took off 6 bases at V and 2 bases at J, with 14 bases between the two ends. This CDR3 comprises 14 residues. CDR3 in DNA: TGTGCCAGCAGCGGTACTAGAGGACCCTACGAGCAGTACTTC. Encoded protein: CASSGTRGPYEQYF.